The entry below gives a single T cell receptor beta chain sequence along with its context. No antigen is known for it. The germline V gene has CDR1 MDHEN and CDR2 SYDVKM. With 7 bases removed from V and 3 bases from J, the gap between germline ends came to 17 bases. The CDR3 sequence is 15 residues long. Patients showing uncontrolled infection, other autoimmune disease, pregnancy or lactation were ineligible. These data originate in a study of T cells in Graves' hyperthyroidism and ophthalmopathy. Amplification targeted TCR beta CDR3 regions from RNA transcripts. HTBI primers drove first-round RT-PCR of the TCR CDR3. One entry per CDR3 protein results from TCRdb running MiXCR on the multiplex PCR reads. Of approximately 320,000 distinct CDR3 sequences listed, roughly 17% are singletons. Study results and limitations: Most thyroid clonotypes with frequency above 0.001 were detected in blood.

The sequencing input was blood. This sequence originates from a man aged 30 to 45 with Graves' hyperthyroidism. This chain links TRBV28 with TRBJ2-3, with a tentative D call TRBD1 (7 bases). CDR3 sequence reads: CASTSQGRLTDTQYF. In DNA form, the CDR3 reads TGTGCCAGCACCTCACAGGGGAGGTTGACAGATACGCAGTATTTT.